Listed below are T cell receptor beta chains from one sample, sequenced in a study of STAT3 mutations in large granular lymphocyte leukemia. The repertoire was sequenced with immunoSEQ multiplex PCR; TCRdb's copy has only in-frame clones and lacks some. The sample has about 42,000 clones; roughly 81% are singletons. The sample was PBMCs. The receptor set was obtained from a human donor with T large granular lymphocyte leukemia. Some clones in this sample may be carry-over from other donors' samples. Each CDR3 is given with its conserved first and last residue. Fields, in order: D gene, clone size, J gene, V gene, CDR3 protein, CDR3 DNA. D genes are given only for firm matches. The size of a clone is reported for some rows only, either as once, few or many, or as a class for expanded clones.

. once TRBJ1-4 TRBV7-9 CASSLAGSYNEKLFF TGTGCCAGCAGCTTAGCTGGGAGCTATAATGAAAAACTGTTTTTT
. . TRBJ2-3 TRBV27 CASSSRWGHGDTQYF TGTGCCAGCAGTTCCCGATGGGGGCATGGAGATACGCAGTATTTT
. once TRBJ2-7 TRBV5-4 CASSASDGHGSYEQYF TGTGCCAGCAGCGCGTCAGATGGGCATGGAAGCTACGAGCAGTACTTC
. . TRBJ1-1 TRBV9 CASSQTVRNTEAFF TGTGCCAGCAGTCAGACAGTTCGGAACACTGAAGCTTTCTTT
. few TRBJ1-5 TRBV10-2 CASSDSDDGQPQHF TGCGCCAGCAGTGATTCCGACGACGGTCAGCCCCAGCATTTT
. . TRBJ1-4 TRBV7-6 CASSLSRTNEKLFF TGTGCCAGCAGCTTAAGTAGAACTAATGAAAAACTGTTTTTT
TRBD1 . TRBJ1-2 TRBV2 CASSSGTDYGYTF TGTGCCAGCAGTTCCGGGACAGACTATGGCTACACCTTC
TRBD2 . TRBJ2-7 TRBV27 CASSRGGSYEQYF TGTGCCAGCAGTCGCGGGGGTTCCTACGAGCAGTACTTC
. . TRBJ1-2 TRBV28 CATNLGASLDYGYTF TGTGCCACCAACCTGGGGGCCTCCCTCGACTATGGCTACACCTTC
TRBD1 . TRBJ2-3 TRBV4-1 CASNPQGARGTDTQYF TGCGCCAGCAACCCACAGGGGGCGAGAGGCACAGATACGCAGTATTTT
. . TRBJ2-3 TRBV5-1 CASSLDQASTDTQYF TGCGCCAGCAGCTTGGATCAGGCTAGCACAGATACGCAGTATTTT
. . TRBJ1-1 TRBV29-1 CSVARPMNTEAFF TGCAGCGTCGCTCGACCAATGAACACTGAAGCTTTCTTT
. . TRBJ1-1 TRBV5-1 CASSLVGANTEAFF TGCGCCAGCAGCTTGGTTGGGGCGAACACTGAAGCTTTCTTT
TRBD1 few TRBJ2-5 TRBV4-3 CASSQDAGQGMETQYF TGCGCCAGCAGCCAAGATGCGGGACAGGGGATGGAGACCCAGTACTTC
. . TRBJ1-6 TRBV5-4 CASSFPGRYNSPLHF TGTGCCAGCAGTTTCCCGGGACGGTATAATTCACCCCTCCACTTT
TRBD2 . TRBJ2-2 TRBV5-4 CASTDSGGGTGELFF TGTGCCAGCACCGATAGCGGGGGTGGCACCGGGGAGCTGTTTTTT
TRBD2 . TRBJ2-3 TRBV15 CATSRDLSGGAEDTQYF TGTGCCACCAGCAGGGACCTTAGCGGGGGGGCCGAAGATACGCAGTATTTT
. . TRBJ2-7 TRBV7-8 CASSPDSVRQYF TGTGCCAGCAGCCCCGACAGTGTACGGCAGTACTTC
. . TRBJ1-5 TRBV27 CASSLSVSNQPQHF TGTGCCAGCAGTTTATCGGTTAGCAATCAGCCCCAGCATTTT
. . TRBJ1-5 TRBV7-9 CASSLAGDGTNQPQHF TGTGCCAGCAGCTTAGCGGGGGACGGAACCAATCAGCCCCAGCATTTT
. . TRBJ1-1 TRBV7-6 CASSPLGRGAEAFF TGTGCCAGCAGTCCACTGGGCCGGGGTGCTGAAGCTTTCTTT
. . TRBJ2-1 TRBV11-2 CASTPGTGIYNEQFF TGTGCCAGCACCCCCGGGACGGGAATTTACAATGAGCAGTTCTTC
TRBD2 . TRBJ2-3 TRBV4-3 CASSLGLASDTQYF TGCGCCAGCAGCCTCGGACTAGCTTCCGATACGCAGTATTTT
TRBD2 . TRBJ2-1 TRBV15 CATSSVPGLAGGPGHEQFF TGTGCCACCAGCAGCGTCCCGGGACTAGCGGGGGGGCCTGGACATGAGCAGTTCTTC
TRBD1 . TRBJ2-7 TRBV7-9 CASSQNRGTGGSYEQYF TGTGCCAGCAGCCAAAATCGCGGGACAGGGGGCTCCTACGAGCAGTACTTC
. . TRBJ1-6 TRBV12-2 CASLLGQGASPLHF TGTGCAAGTCTCCTCGGACAGGGGGCTTCACCCCTCCACTTT
. . TRBJ2-3 TRBV4-3 CASSQKGREDTQYF TGCGCCAGCAGCCAAAAGGGCCGCGAAGATACGCAGTATTTT
TRBD1 . TRBJ1-5 TRBV6-5 CASSRTGEGYQPQHF TGTGCCAGCAGTCGGACAGGAGAAGGTTATCAGCCCCAGCATTTT
. . TRBJ2-5 TRBV19 CASSRAGGETQYF TGTGCCAGTAGCCGGGCAGGAGGAGAGACCCAGTACTTC
TRBD2 . TRBJ2-1 TRBV7-9 CASSLLRAGGPYNEQFF TGTGCCAGCAGCCTCCTCCGGGCGGGGGGGCCATACAATGAGCAGTTCTTC
. . TRBJ2-1 TRBV19 CATYLIYNEQFF TGTGCCACCTACTTAATCTACAATGAGCAGTTCTTC
. . TRBJ2-5 TRBV10-2 CATYPTGSETQYF TGCGCCACCTACCCGACAGGCTCAGAGACCCAGTACTTC
. . TRBJ1-5 TRBV11-3 CASSLPGHQGNQPQHF TGTGCCAGCAGCCTCCCCGGGCACCAAGGCAATCAGCCCCAGCATTTT
. . TRBJ1-2 TRBV7-9 CASSWVYPAGQGYGYTF TGTGCCAGCAGCTGGGTCTATCCGGCCGGACAAGGCTATGGCTACACCTTC
. . TRBJ2-3 TRBV9 CASSPHTDTQYF TGTGCCAGCAGCCCCCACACAGATACGCAGTATTTT
TRBD1 . TRBJ1-2 TRBV11-2 CASSALGTEYGYTF TGTGCCAGCAGTGCCCTAGGGACAGAGTATGGCTACACCTTC
TRBD1 . TRBJ1-1 TRBV28 CASSSRQGYSEAFF TGTGCCAGCAGCTCCCGACAGGGGTATAGTGAAGCTTTCTTT